What follows is one T cell receptor beta chain and its context. This clonotype was recorded many times. Its cognate antigen has yet to be identified. No base quality values were provided; no much bigger clone lies one nucleotide off. Libraries were constructed by multiplex PCR. The sequencer was an Illumina HiSeq 4000. iRepertoire HTBI primers and Arm-PCR amplification of CDR3 regions were used to construct TCR beta libraries. Gel purification was performed on PCR products prior to sequencing. Per the authors' processing: A total of around 66 TRBV and under 15 TRBJ segments were identified across samples and were used for gene usage analysis of CDR3 amino acid clonotypes. Filtered high-quality paired reads were merged into contigs using COPE and FqMerger. BLAST was used to align contigs to IMGT TRBV, TRBD and TRBJ reference genes, with CDR3 defined following IMGT. Highly expanded clones were defined as clonotypes with a frequency above 0.1%. Repertoire diversity was measured by Shannon entropy, and V-J evenness by the Gini coefficient. Public clonotypes were defined as clonotypes shared by more than one individual. TCRdb passed the public sequencing reads through fastp at Q25 and MiXCR, retaining productive beta sequences. Entries are consolidated by CDR3 protein sequence, retaining the most common genes and DNA. For this entry, the V and J calls and clone size follow TCRdb and not the study's own pipeline. This sample lists fewer than 350,000 distinct CDR3 sequences; 15% to 20% were detected once. Roughly 35% of the sample belongs to the ten largest clones.

These data are taken from a study of regulatory T cells in long-lasting Graves disease (dated by TCRdb to about 2021). Study-level background: Antithyroid drugs had been taken for less than 3 months by newly diagnosed Graves' disease patients. Patients with persistent Graves' disease were compared with patients with newly diagnosed Graves' disease using TCR sequencing and RNA sequencing of peripheral blood. The study was conducted in China and was registered as a clinical trial. TCR sequencing covered 13 persistent and approximately 20 newly diagnosed Graves' disease patients, some 35 samples in total. The research as a whole found: TRBV28, TRBJ1-2 and TRBJ2-5 were preferentially used in persistent disease, while TRBV20-1 and TRBJ2-1 were favored in newly diagnosed disease. Persistent patients shared more public clonotypes among themselves (around 3,000) than newly diagnosed patients did (more than 850). Because the primary lesion, thyroid tissue, could not be accessed, the study looked at peripheral blood alone. Only the TCR beta chain was sequenced and analyzed. Compared with newly diagnosed patients, persistent Graves' disease patients had lower TCR Shannon entropy and fewer highly expanded clones, which suggests clonal expansion. The authors acknowledged the small sample size as a limitation that may reduce accuracy.

What this sample's time point label stands for: newly diagnosed GD, antithyroid drugs for less than 3 months. For both TCR sequencing and RNA sequencing, RNA was extracted from PBMCs in TRIzol. The diagnosis of Graves' disease was made according to American Thyroid Association guidelines. Patients for the study were recruited at an endocrinology department in Xi'an, China. Each patient gave 7.5 to 10 milliliters of peripheral blood, collected in an EDTA anticoagulant tube. Ficoll Paque Plus density gradient separation was used to isolate PBMCs, and no further T cell sorting was done. RNA quality was checked with an Agilent 2100 Bioanalyzer and agarose gel, and concentration with a NanoDrop 2000. Cut back by 5 bases and 6 bases, the V and J ends lie 19 bases apart. The germline V gene (reference sequence) supplies CDR1 DFQATT and CDR2 SNEGSKA. The CDR3, cysteine through phenylalanine, is 15 amino acids long. Kept here is only the CDR3 DNA, which spans 45 bases and is read in frame from base 1.

The sequence was obtained from a female donor with Graves disease. The sequenced sample was peripheral blood mononuclear cells (PBMCs), obtained at new diagnosis, from a patient treated with antithyroid drugs. Recombination connected TRBV20-1 to TRBJ1-4; no D gene call is confident. The DNA is TGCAGTGCTTACTTTACAGCCTCCATAGATGAAAAACTGTTTTTT. This codes for CSAYFTASIDEKLFF.